This T cell receptor beta chain emerged from a study of breast tumors, draining lymph nodes, adjacent tissues. Study-wide results and caveats: Tumor TCR diversity was below lymph nodes but above nontumor tissue. Luminal-like breast cancer showed significantly higher tumor–nontumor repertoire similarity than basal-like. Data only fit, rather than demonstrated, lymph node origin of most tumor T cells.

TCRdb reprocessed the multiplex PCR reads with MiXCR, giving one entry per CDR3 protein. The sample has approximately 210,000 distinct CDR3 sequences, roughly a third seen once. Germline V lookup: CDR1 MNHNS, CDR2 SASEGT. The ends were cut back, 6 bases at V and 3 bases at J, with 21 bases in the middle. The CDR3 runs 17 residues. Breast cancer patients provided tissue from their axillary draining lymph nodes. This clonotype was counted only a few times. The antigen is unknown. The specimen was axillary lymph node tissue. The rearrangement joins TRBV6-1 to TRBJ1-5; no clear D gene. The TCR comes from a female donor with breast cancer. Some clones in this sample may be carry-over from other donors' samples. The CDR3 DNA reads TGTGCCAGCAGCCAAAAACTAATGAGAGGGCACAATCAGCCCCAGCATTTT. The encoded protein is CASSQKLMRGHNQPQHF.